This T cell receptor beta chain originates from a study of blood T cells in healthy people across ages. Findings and limits, study-wide: Unsorted PBMCs prevented conclusive naive versus antigen-experienced comparison.

The germline V and J ends were trimmed by 3 bases and 6 bases, with 9 bases remaining between them. The CDR3 consists of 14 residues. Germline V gene sequence: CDR1 ENHRY, CDR2 SYGVKD. This clonotype came up a few times. Antigen specificity is unknown. Each individual donor underwent a draw of about 9.1 milliliters of peripheral blood. The second PCR ran about 6 to 12 cycles with a sample-barcoded 5' primer and J-beta primers. Every cDNA molecule bore a tag from a template-switch adaptor containing 12 random nucleotides. Each CDR3 protein gets one entry after TCRdb re-called the 5' RACE reads with MiXCR. The data show around 1,800,000 distinct CDR3 sequences, roughly 43% seen once.

The sequencing input was blood. The source is a human donor in good health. This chain uses TRBV10-3 with TRBJ1-6; D perhaps matches TRBD1 (6 bases). The DNA of the CDR3 is TGTGCCATCAGTGAACAGGGTGGTAATTCACCCCTCCACTTT. Translated, it gives CAISEQGGNSPLHF.